This T cell receptor beta chain was found in a study of blood T cells in healthy people across ages. Study results and limitations: Across the age range, TCR beta diversity per million T cells fell in a roughly linear way.

With a J-beta primer mix and a sample-barcoded 5' primer, a second PCR ran about 7 to 12 cycles. Every cDNA was tagged by a template-switch adaptor with 12 random nucleotides. Each sample yielded at least 3 million CDR3-containing paired-end reads. MiXCR, applied by TCRdb to the 5' RACE reads, yields one record per CDR3 protein. The data hold about 730,000 distinct CDR3 sequences, with approximately 39% observed a single time. This CDR3 contains 13 residues. The germline V and J ends were trimmed by 3 bases and 6 bases, with 9 bases remaining between them. There are a few counts of this clonotype. Its matching antigen is unknown.

Input material: blood. This chain joins TRBV12-3 or TRBV12-4 and TRBJ1-5; D perhaps matches TRBD1 (5 bases). The TCR was taken from a woman aged 60-75 years in good health. Here the CDR3 reads CASSFSGLQPQHF. The CDR3 region has the DNA TGTGCCAGCAGTTTTTCAGGGCTTCAGCCCCAGCATTTT.